These T cell receptor beta chains were read from a single sample in a study of identical twins' blood T cells. TCRdb called the 5' RACE reads again in MiXCR, with one record for every CDR3 protein. Seen here are roughly 380,000 distinct CDR3 sequences, about 28% observed once, and the top ten hold 5.5% to 6.5%. Material for sequencing was PBMCs. Receptors originate from a woman aged 18-50 years in good health. The CDR3 runs from the conserved cysteine through the conserved F or W.

V gene	J gene	CDR3 protein
TRBV10-1	TRBJ1-3	CASSESYGTRGLSGNTIYF
TRBV6-6	NA	CATRDNSLHSNQPQYF
TRBV6-2/TRBV6-3	TRBJ2-2	CASITSGMAGELFF
TRBV6-5	TRBJ1-2	CASTRGAGGTYGYTF
TRBV9	TRBJ2-1	CASHSGGEHEQFF
TRBV7-9	TRBJ1-1	CASSNIGAFF
TRBV20-1	TRBJ2-3	CSARAGSSDTQYF
TRBV20-1	TRBJ2-1	CSASTLTRLAGGSSCNEQFF
TRBV29-1	TRBJ1-4	CSAETGGDEKLFF
TRBV6-5	TRBJ1-4	CASSRTGGEEKLFF
TRBV20-1	TRBJ1-1	CSASPGSDTEAFF
TRBV29-1	TRBJ1-1	CSVEGQVNTEAFF
TRBV4-3	TRBJ1-1	CASSWTEGNTEAFF
TRBV6-5	TRBJ1-2	CASRNRGNLAGYTF
TRBV6-5	TRBJ1-2	CASRSDGGYGYTF
TRBV20-1	TRBJ2-3	CSASGWGGATDTQYF
TRBV19	TRBJ1-5	CASKEFESNQPQHF
TRBV27	TRBJ1-2	CASSLSGGTNYGYTF
TRBV25-1	TRBJ2-2	CASIKEGGGELFF
TRBV10-3	TRBJ1-3	CAISDGTGAGNTIYF
TRBV11-3	TRBJ2-2	CASRATRTLNTGELFF
TRBV7-6	TRBJ1-3	CASSSIGGTGDTIYF
TRBV20-1	TRBJ1-5	CSASRRGQGVYSNQPQHF
TRBV20-1	TRBJ1-5	CSALNREGQPQHF
TRBV2	TRBJ2-7	CASSVRLAGYEQYF
TRBV7-2	TRBJ1-1	CASSLGATPGDTEAFF
TRBV11-2	TRBJ2-3	CASRRPGGSDTQYF
TRBV7-2	TRBJ1-1	CASSLLAPGLNTEAFF
TRBV11-2	TRBJ2-7	CASTRVVSNEQYF
TRBV25-1	TRBJ1-5	CASSDYRGDQPQHF
TRBV6-2/TRBV6-3	TRBJ1-3	CASSYYGKSGNTIYF
TRBV4-3	TRBJ1-1	CASSPLTVRGSEAFF
TRBV5-1	TRBJ2-1	CASSLPGLAGINEQFF
TRBV12-5	TRBJ1-5	CASGGVWDNQPQHF
TRBV13	TRBJ2-3	CASSLDSMEMLGTDTQYF
TRBV3-1	TRBJ2-2	CASSHPGGELFF
TRBV4-3	TRBJ1-5	CASSQEPGNQPQHF
TRBV4-1	TRBJ1-1	CASSQDQSGRGAFF
TRBV5-1	TRBJ2-1	CASSLPLGAYNEQFF
TRBV29-1	TRBJ1-2	CSVVTEFYGYTF
TRBV25-1	TRBJ2-4	CASSASGGIAKNIQYF